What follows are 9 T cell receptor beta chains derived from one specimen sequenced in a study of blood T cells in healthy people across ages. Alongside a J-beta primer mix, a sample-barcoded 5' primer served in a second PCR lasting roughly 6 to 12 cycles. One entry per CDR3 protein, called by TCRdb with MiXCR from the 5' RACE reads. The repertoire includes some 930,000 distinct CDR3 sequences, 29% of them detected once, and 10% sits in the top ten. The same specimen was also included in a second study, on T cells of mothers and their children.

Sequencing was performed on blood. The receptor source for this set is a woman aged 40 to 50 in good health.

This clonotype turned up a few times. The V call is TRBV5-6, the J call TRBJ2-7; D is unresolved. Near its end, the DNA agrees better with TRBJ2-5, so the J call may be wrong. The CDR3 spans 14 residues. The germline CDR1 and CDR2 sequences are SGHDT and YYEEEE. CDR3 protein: CASSERTAGETQYF. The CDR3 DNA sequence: TGTGCCAGCAGCGAACGGACGGCTGGGGAGACCCAGTACTTC.

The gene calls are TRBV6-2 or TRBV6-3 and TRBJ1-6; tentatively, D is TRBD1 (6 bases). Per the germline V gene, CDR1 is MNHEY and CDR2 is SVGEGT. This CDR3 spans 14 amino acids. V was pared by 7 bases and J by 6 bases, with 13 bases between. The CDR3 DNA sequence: TGTGCCAGCATAGACGGGGGCGGTAATTCACCCCTCCACTTT. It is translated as CASIDGGGNSPLHF.

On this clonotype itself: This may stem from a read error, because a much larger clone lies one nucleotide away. The CDR3 region is CSARARRGNSYNEQYF. In DNA form, the CDR3 reads TGCAGTGCTAGAGCCCGCAGGGGGAACTCCTACAATGAGCAGTACTTC. This chain connects TRBV20-1 to TRBJ2-7; 7 bases agree with TRBD1. The J segment lost 7 bases and the V segment lost 1 base, leaving 16 bases of the junction unmatched. Per the germline V gene, CDR1 is DFQATT and CDR2 is SNEGSKA (reference sequence). The CDR3 loop spans 16 amino acids.

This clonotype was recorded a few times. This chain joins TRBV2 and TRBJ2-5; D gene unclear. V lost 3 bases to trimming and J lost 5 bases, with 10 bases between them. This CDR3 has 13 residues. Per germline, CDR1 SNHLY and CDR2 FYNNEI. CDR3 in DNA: TGTGCCAGCAGTGAGTCCCGAGTGGAGACCCAGTACTTC. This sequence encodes CASSESRVETQYF.

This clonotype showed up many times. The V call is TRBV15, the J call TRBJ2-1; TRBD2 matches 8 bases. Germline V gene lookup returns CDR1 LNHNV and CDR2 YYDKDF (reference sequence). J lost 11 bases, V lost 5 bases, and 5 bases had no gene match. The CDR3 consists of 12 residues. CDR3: CATSGTRPQQFF. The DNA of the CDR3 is TGTGCCACCAGCGGGACTAGGCCTCAGCAGTTCTTC.

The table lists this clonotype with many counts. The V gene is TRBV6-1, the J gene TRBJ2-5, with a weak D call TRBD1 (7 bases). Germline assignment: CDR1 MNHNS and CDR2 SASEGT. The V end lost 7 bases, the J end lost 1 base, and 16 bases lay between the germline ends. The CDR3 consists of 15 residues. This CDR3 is CASTAAGQTQETQYF. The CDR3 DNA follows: TGTGCCAGCACCGCGGCGGGACAGACCCAAGAGACCCAGTACTTC.

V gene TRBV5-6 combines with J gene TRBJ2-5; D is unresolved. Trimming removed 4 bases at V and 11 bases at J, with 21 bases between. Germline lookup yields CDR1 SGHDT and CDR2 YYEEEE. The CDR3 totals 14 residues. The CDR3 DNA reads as TGTGCCAGCAGCACTATATTCCGGCGAGATGAGCAGTACTTC. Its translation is CASSTIFRRDEQYF. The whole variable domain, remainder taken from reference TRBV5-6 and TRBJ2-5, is DAGVTQSPTHLIKTRGQQVTLRCSPKSGHDTVSWYQQALGQGPQFIFQYYEEEERQRGNFPDRFSGHQFPNYSSELNVNALLLGDSALYLCASSTIFRRDEQYFGPGTRLLVL.

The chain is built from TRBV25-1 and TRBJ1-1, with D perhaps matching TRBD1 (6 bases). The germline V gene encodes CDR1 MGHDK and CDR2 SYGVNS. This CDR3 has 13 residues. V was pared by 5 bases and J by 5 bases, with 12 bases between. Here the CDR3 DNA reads TGTGCCAGCAGTCGGGGGGCGCGGACTGAAGCTTTCTTT. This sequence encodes CASSRGARTEAFF. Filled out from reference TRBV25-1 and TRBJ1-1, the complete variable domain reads EADIYQTPRYLVIGTGKKITLECSQTMGHDKMYWYQQDPGMELHLIHYSYGVNSTEKGDLSSESTVSRIRTEHFPLTLESARPSHTSQYLCASSRGARTEAFFGQGTRLTVV.

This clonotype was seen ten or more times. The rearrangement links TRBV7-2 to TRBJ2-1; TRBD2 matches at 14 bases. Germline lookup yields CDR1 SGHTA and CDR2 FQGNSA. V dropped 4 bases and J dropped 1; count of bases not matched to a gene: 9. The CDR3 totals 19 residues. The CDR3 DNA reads TGTGCCAGCAGCTCCGGGGGGACTAGCGGGGGCCTTTCCTACAATGAGCAGTTCTTC. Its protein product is CASSSGGTSGGLSYNEQFF. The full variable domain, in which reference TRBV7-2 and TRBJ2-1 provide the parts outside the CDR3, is GAGVSQSPSNKVTEKGKDVELRCDPISGHTALYWYRQSLGQGLEFLIYFQGNSAPDKSGLPSDRFSAERTGGSVSTLTIQRTQQEDSAVYLCASSSGGTSGGLSYNEQFFGPGTRLTVL.